The 18 T cell receptor beta chains given below trace back to one sample, sequenced in a study of memory CD4+ T cells and cytomegalovirus serostatus. The repertoire was sequenced with immunoSEQ multiplex PCR; TCRdb's copy has only in-frame clones and lacks some. The data show around 99,000 clones, with 80% seen just once and 3.6% held by the top ten. The sort gate was single viable CD3+CD4+CD8-CD45RO+ cells for memory CD4+ T cells. The sequenced sample consisted of memory CD4+ T cells from blood. All receptors come from an adult in good health and CMV-seropositive.

The chain links TRBV28 to TRBJ2-1; D is possibly TRBD1 (6 bases). The CDR3 runs to 13 residues. V was pared by 5 bases and J by 1 base, with 6 bases between. The germline gives CDR1 MDHEN, CDR2 SYDVKM. CDR3 loop: CASSRGSYNEQFF. CDR3 nucleotide sequence: TGTGCCAGCAGTAGGGGGTCCTACAATGAGCAGTTCTTC.

V and J are TRBV6-1 and TRBJ1-5, with a possible D match to TRBD1 (6 bases). The CDR3 totals 13 residues. Germline-derived CDR1 and CDR2 are MNHNS and SASEGT. Trimming shortened V by 7 bases and J by 4 bases, and 11 bases separated the two germline ends. The CDR3 loop is CASNRQANQPQHF. CDR3 nucleotides: TGTGCCAGCAATAGACAGGCGAATCAGCCCCAGCATTTT.

This sequence joins TRBV10-3 and TRBJ2-5; TRBD2 agrees at 10 bases. CDR3 size: 16 residues. CDR1 is ENHRY, CDR2 SYGVKD, per germline. Unmatched junction bases numbered 8, after V lost 3 bases and J lost 4 bases. The CDR3 nucleotides are TGTGCCATCAGTGACCCGGAGCGGGAGGGTAGAGAGACCCAGTACTTC. It encodes CAISDPEREGRETQYF.

This clone turned up a few times. The rearrangement uses TRBV5-6 and TRBJ1-1; no reliable D call. The CDR3 is made up of 14 amino acids. V dropped 4 bases and J dropped 7 bases, with 17 bases sitting between them. From germline, CDR1 is SGHDT and CDR2 YYEEEE. The CDR3 reads CASSHVVDAYEAFF. CDR3 coding DNA: TGTGCCAGCAGCCATGTGGTAGACGCATATGAAGCTTTCTTT.

This chain connects TRBV5-8 to TRBJ1-1; no reliable D call. This CDR3 is built from 13 residues. Germline V lookup: CDR1 SGHTS, CDR2 YDEGEE. The V end lost 1 base, the J end lost 2 bases, and 6 bases lay between the germline ends. CDR3 in amino acids: CASSLNRNTEAFF. CDR3 DNA: TGTGCCAGCAGCTTGAACAGAAACACTGAAGCTTTCTTT.

The V gene is TRBV6-5, the J gene TRBJ1-1; unclear D gene. CDR3 length: 13 residues. Trimming took 2 bases from V and 5 from J, leaving 9 bases between them. CDR1 and CDR2 from the germline V gene are MNHEY and SVGAGI. DNA for the CDR3: TGTGCCAGCAGTTACCCAGCCGGGACTGAAGCTTTCTTT. Residues: CASSYPAGTEAFF.

This clone has a handful of counts. V and J are TRBV4-3 and TRBJ1-2; 7 nucleotides agree with TRBD1. The ends lost 0 bases at V and 3 bases at J; junction bases unmatched: 4. In germline, CDR1 is LGHNA, CDR2 YSLEER. This CDR3 has 15 residues. CDR3 protein: CASSQDYRGDYGYTF. The CDR3 DNA sequence: TGCGCCAGCAGCCAAGATTACAGGGGAGACTATGGCTACACCTTC.

The rearrangement uses TRBV7-8 and TRBJ1-2; no firm D call. CDR1 SGHVS and CDR2 FQNEAQ come from the germline V gene. V was cut by 4 bases and J by 6 bases, with 12 bases left in between. This CDR3 spans 13 amino acids. This chain's CDR3 is CASSWTPGNGYTF. Here the CDR3 DNA reads TGTGCCAGCAGCTGGACCCCGGGGAATGGCTACACCTTC. Drawing the rest from reference TRBV7-8 and TRBJ1-2, the complete variable domain is GAGVSQSPRYKVAKRGQDVALRCDPISGHVSLFWYQQALGQGPEFLTYFQNEAQLDKSGLPSDRFFAERPEGSVSTLKIQRTQQEDSAVYLCASSWTPGNGYTFGSGTRLTVV.

This clone was seen just once. This CDR3 reads CASSVVSDRRGPIGYTF. The CDR3 nucleotides are TGTGCCAGCAGCGTAGTTTCAGACAGGAGGGGACCGATTGGCTACACCTTC. The chain combines TRBV9 with TRBJ1-2; a possible D gene is TRBD1 (6 bases). The CDR3 length is 17 residues. Per the germline V gene, CDR1 is SGDLS and CDR2 is YYNGEE. V lost 0 bases and J 7 bases, leaving 22 bases between the germline ends.

V gene TRBV27 combines with J gene TRBJ2-2, with a tentative D call TRBD2 (6 bases). Germline values: CDR1 MNHEY, CDR2 SMNVEV (reference sequence). CDR3 length equals 13 residues. The V and J ends lost 9 bases and 3 bases respectively, with 11 bases between them. The chain's CDR3 is CASKGLYTGELFF. In DNA, the CDR3 is TGTGCCAGTAAAGGACTATACACCGGGGAGCTGTTTTTT.

The sample holds a few counts of this clone. The chain employs TRBV28 and TRBJ2-7; 9 positions match TRBD1. The V segment lost 9 bases and the J segment 6 bases; nucleotides outside the gene matches: 6. This CDR3 spans 12 amino acids. The V gene's germline CDR1 is MDHEN and CDR2 SYDVKM. CDR3 DNA: TGTGCCAGTTTAGGGGACAGGGTCGAGCAGTACTTC. Amino acids: CASLGDRVEQYF.

The rearrangement uses TRBV6-1 and TRBJ2-2, with D possibly being TRBD2 (6 bases). V was pared by 5 bases and J by 3 bases, with 7 bases between. Germline V gene sequence: CDR1 MNHNS, CDR2 SASEGT. The CDR3 sequence is 13 residues long. CDR3 in amino acids: CASSWGDTGELFF. CDR3 bases: TGTGCCAGCAGTTGGGGGGACACCGGGGAGCTGTTTTTT.

This chain links TRBV18 with TRBJ2-2; maybe TRBD2 (6 bases). V lost 3 bases to trimming and J lost 1 base, with 12 bases between them. Germline loops: CDR1 KGHSH, CDR2 LQKENI. The CDR3 covers 16 residues. The CDR3, as DNA: TGTGCCAGCTCACCCTTTCCGGGACTGAACACCGGGGAGCTGTTTTTT. Its translation: CASSPFPGLNTGELFF.

This clone has a single count. This chain joins TRBV29-1 and TRBJ2-7; D possibly corresponds to TRBD1 (7 bases). The V gene lost 7 bases and the J gene lost 3 bases, with 16 bases spanning the gap. CDR3 length equals 13 residues. The germline V gene has CDR1 SQVTM and CDR2 ANQGSEA. DNA of the CDR3: TGCAGCGCCAGGGGGGACACCGACTACGAGCAGTACTTC. This codes for CSARGDTDYEQYF.

V gene TRBV7-2 combines with J gene TRBJ2-3, with 7 bases lining up with TRBD2. J gave up 2 bases and V 7 bases, and 6 bases lay outside the gene matches. Germline assignment: CDR1 SGHTA and CDR2 FQGNSA. The CDR3 length is 14 residues. This chain's CDR3 is CASTWGGFTDTQYF. The CDR3 DNA sequence: TGTGCCAGCACCTGGGGGGGATTCACAGATACGCAGTATTTT.

This rearrangement joins TRBV2 to TRBJ2-2, with TRBD1 identical over 7 bases. V was pared by 4 bases and J by 6 bases, with 8 bases of the junction left unmatched. The CDR3 has 15 residues. Germline loops: CDR1 SNHLY, CDR2 FYNNEI. The CDR3 is CASSAEKGASGELFF. DNA of the CDR3: TGTGCCAGCAGTGCGGAGAAGGGGGCCTCCGGGGAGCTGTTTTTT.

The V and J genes are TRBV6-5 and TRBJ1-4; D is unresolved. In germline, CDR1 is MNHEY, CDR2 SVGAGI. This CDR3 contains 14 residues. CDR3 region: CAQLAVATNEKLFF. The CDR3, as DNA: TGTGCTCAGCTAGCGGTTGCAACTAATGAAAAACTGTTTTTT.

This chain joins TRBV2 and TRBJ2-1; no definite D call. Germline loops: CDR1 SNHLY, CDR2 FYNNEI. The V gene lost 3 bases and the J gene lost 4 bases, with 7 bases spanning the gap. CDR3 length: 13 amino acids. As DNA, the CDR3 is TGTGCCAGCAGTGAGGGCCGATACAATGAGCAGTTCTTC. It codes for CASSEGRYNEQFF.